This TCR beta chain was identified in a study of blood T cells in healthy people across ages. Together with a sample-barcoded 5' primer, a J-beta primer mix was included in a second PCR lasting roughly 7 to 11 cycles. TCRdb reanalysed the 5' RACE reads using MiXCR and keeps one entry per CDR3 protein. This table holds about a million distinct CDR3 sequences, around two fifths found once. This clonotype was picked up a small number of times. V was shortened by 5 bases and J by 4 bases, with 11 bases between the two germline ends. This CDR3 comprises 13 residues. The chain couples TRBV12-3 or TRBV12-4 to TRBJ1-2; TRBD1 might be the D (5 bases). Specimen: blood. The clonotype originates from a young man in good health. The CDR3 DNA is TGTGCCAGCAGTCCGGACGGGACCTATGGCTACACCTTC. Protein: CASSPDGTYGYTF.